Below are 19 T cell receptor beta chains sequenced from a single sample in a study of cytomegalovirus exposure and HLA in healthy donors. 60 Vbeta and 13 Jbeta primers were used in PCR. Generated by immunoSEQ multiplex PCR, the TCRdb table keeps only in-frame clones and is missing some. The sample records some 110,000 clones, roughly three fifths being singletons. The sequencing sample was made of PBMCs. These receptors came from a woman aged 35 to 49 in good health and CMV-seropositive.

In this sample, this clone turned up once. This chain connects TRBV4-2 to TRBJ2-2, with D uncertain. The germline CDR1 and CDR2 sequences are LGHNA and YNFKEQ. CDR3 length: 12 amino acids. Trimming cost V 1 base and J 7 bases, with 4 bases left between them. In nucleotides, the CDR3 is TGTGCCAGCAGCCAAGTGCGCGGGGAGCTGTTTTTT. Amino acid sequence: CASSQVRGELFF.

The chain combines TRBV6-1 with TRBJ2-7; 7 bases align to TRBD1. CDR1 and CDR2 from the germline V gene are MNHNS and SASEGT. The CDR3 consists of 13 residues. With V trimmed by 8 bases and J by 2 bases, 6 bases remained unmatched. The CDR3 region has the DNA TGTGCCAGCCTAGACAGGGCCGCCTACGAGCAGTACTTC. It codes for CASLDRAAYEQYF.

The J gene is TRBJ1-2, the V gene TRBV29-1; perhaps TRBD1 as D (5 bases). V lost 4 bases to trimming and J lost 3 bases, with 15 bases between them. Per the germline V gene, CDR1 is SQVTM and CDR2 is ANQGSEA. CDR3 length equals 14 residues. The DNA for the CDR3 is TGCAGCGTTGGTACTGAACAGGCCGACTATGGCTACACCTTC. This encodes CSVGTEQADYGYTF.

This clone was recorded a few times. The CDR3 loop is CASKRTASTDTQYF. The CDR3 DNA reads as TGTGCCAGCAAGAGGACAGCTAGCACAGATACGCAGTATTTT. The chain combines TRBV2 with TRBJ2-3, with D possibly matching TRBD1 (6 bases). The CDR3 totals 14 residues. CDR1 and CDR2 from the germline V gene are SNHLY and FYNNEI. Trimming took off 7 bases at V and 0 bases at J, with 11 bases between the two ends.

The rearrangement uses TRBV7-2 and TRBJ2-7; 7 nucleotides align to TRBD2. Germline V gene data show CDR1 as SGHTA and CDR2 as FQGNSA. Trimming at V came to 4 bases and at J to 3 bases, leaving 15 bases not matched to a gene. The CDR3 sequence is 17 residues long. CDR3: CASSSQVRAGVGYEQYF. The CDR3 DNA follows: TGTGCCAGCAGCTCTCAAGTGAGGGCGGGAGTTGGCTACGAGCAGTACTTC.

This clone was observed a few times. The genes are TRBV11-2 and TRBJ2-7; the match to TRBD2 covers 13 bases. V dropped 5 bases and J dropped 1; count of bases not matched to a gene: 11. CDR3 length: 18 residues. Germline CDR1 and CDR2: SGHAT and FQNNGV. CDR3 sequence (DNA): TGTGCCAGCAGCCATCTCCGGACTAGCGGGAGAGGATCCTACGAGCAGTACTTC. Its protein is CASSHLRTSGRGSYEQYF. The full variable domain, with the rest looked up from reference TRBV11-2 and TRBJ2-7, is EAGVAQSPRYKIIEKRQSVAFWCNPISGHATLYWYQQILGQGPKLLIQFQNNGVVDDSQLPKDRFSAERLKGVDSTLKIQPAKLEDSAVYLCASSHLRTSGRGSYEQYFGPGTRLTVT.

This chain connects TRBV9 to TRBJ1-1; possibly TRBD1 for D (6 bases). The CDR3 covers 14 residues. Germline V CDR1 and CDR2: SGDLS, YYNGEE. Between the trimmed V and J ends, which lost 3 bases and 1 base, there was a span of 10 bases. The CDR3 here is CASSGSTGNTEAFF. The CDR3 bases are TGTGCCAGCAGCGGTTCGACAGGGAACACTGAAGCTTTCTTT.

The chain carries TRBV19 and TRBJ1-1; 8 bases match TRBD1. This CDR3 contains 15 residues. V shed 3 bases, J shed 2 bases, and the junction held 5 bases outside the gene matches. Germline V CDR1 and CDR2: LNHDA, SQIVND (reference sequence). The CDR3 loop reads CASSISTGGNTEAFF. CDR3 nucleotides: TGTGCCAGTAGTATTAGCACAGGGGGAAACACTGAAGCTTTCTTT. Drawing the rest from reference TRBV19 and TRBJ1-1, the complete variable domain is DGGITQSPKYLFRKEGQNVTLSCEQNLNHDAMYWYRQDPGQGLRLIYYSQIVNDFQKGDIAEGYSVSREKKESFPLTVTSAQKNPTAFYLCASSISTGGNTEAFFGQGTRLTVV.

With respect to this clone: The junction departs from germline at one end; a sequencing error may be responsible. V is TRBV7-9 and J is TRBJ1-4; TRBD1 aligns across 9 bases. The CDR3 loop spans 17 amino acids. Germline V lookup: CDR1 SEHNR, CDR2 FQNEAQ (reference sequence). The CDR3 loop reads CSSSPTMDRGAIEKLFF. CDR3 nucleotide sequence: TGTTCCAGCAGCCCTACAATGGACAGGGGCGCGATTGAAAAACTGTTTTTT.

V and J are TRBV5-1 and TRBJ2-3; TRBD2 matches at 11 bases. V trimming: 8 bases; J trimming: 5 bases; junction bases outside the gene matches: 10. Germline CDR1 and CDR2: SGHRS and YFSETQ. The CDR3 contains 15 residues. CDR3 DNA sequence: TGCGCCAGTGCGACTAGCGGGACAGAATTAGATACGCAGTATTTT. As protein: CASATSGTELDTQYF.

This sequence joins TRBV9 and TRBJ2-1; a possible D gene is TRBD1 (6 bases). CDR1 and CDR2 (germline): SGDLS, YYNGEE. Trimming shortened V by 1 base and J by 8 bases, and 22 bases separated the two germline ends. The CDR3 length is 17 residues. Written as DNA, the CDR3 is TGTGCCAGCAGCGTAACAGGGTTCTTATCTTTAGGAGATGAGCAGTTCTTC. This translates into CASSVTGFLSLGDEQFF. Drawing the rest from reference TRBV9 and TRBJ2-1, the complete variable domain is DSGVTQTPKHLITATGQRVTLRCSPRSGDLSVYWYQQSLDQGLQFLIQYYNGEERAKGNILERFSAQQFPDLHSELNLSSLELGDSALYFCASSVTGFLSLGDEQFFGPGTRLTVL.

The chain is built from TRBV5-1 and TRBJ2-3, with 7 bases aligning to TRBD1. V dropped 4 bases and J dropped 3; count of bases not matched to a gene: 11. CDR1 SGHRS and CDR2 YFSETQ come from the germline V gene. CDR3 length: 16 amino acids. The CDR3: CASSPIPGQITDTQYF. DNA for the CDR3: TGCGCCAGCAGCCCAATACCGGGACAGATAACAGATACGCAGTATTTT.

The chain couples TRBV5-1 to TRBJ1-1; D remains unclear. Between the trimmed V and J ends, which lost 3 bases and 1 base, there was a span of 7 bases. This CDR3 contains 13 residues. The germline V gene has CDR1 SGHRS and CDR2 YFSETQ. The CDR3 bases are TGCGCCAGCAGCTCCCCGGGGAACACTGAAGCTTTCTTT. It translates to CASSSPGNTEAFF.

In this sample, this clone turned up a few times. The chain couples TRBV27 to TRBJ2-3; possible D gene TRBD2, 5 bases. CDR3 length: 15 residues. Trimming pared 5 bases from V and 1 base from J, leaving 13 bases between. The germline V gene has CDR1 MNHEY and CDR2 SMNVEV (reference sequence). The CDR3 spells CASSPRVEGTDTQYF. The DNA of the CDR3 is TGTGCCAGCAGTCCGCGGGTGGAAGGCACAGATACGCAGTATTTT.

This clone was counted a few times. J is TRBJ2-1 and V is TRBV7-3; no reliable D call. The CDR3 spans 13 residues. Germline loops: CDR1 SGHTA, CDR2 FQGTGA. Between the trimmed V and J ends, which lost 5 bases and 8 bases, there was a span of 13 bases. CDR3 nucleotide sequence: TGTGCCAGCAGCGCCTCCCCGCCGGATGAGCAGTTCTTC. Translating it yields CASSASPPDEQFF.

This chain connects TRBV28 to TRBJ1-2; a weak D match, TRBD1 (5 bases). V was trimmed by 7 bases and J by 0 bases, leaving 12 bases between them. This CDR3 has 14 residues. In germline, CDR1 is MDHEN, CDR2 SYDVKM. The CDR3 DNA reads TGTGCCAGCAATTCTCCAGGGACTAACTATGGCTACACCTTC. Protein: CASNSPGTNYGYTF.

The DNA for the CDR3 is TGTGCCATCGAGTCTGGGGCCAACGTCCTGACTTTC. Its translation is CAIESGANVLTF. The rearrangement joins TRBV10-3 to TRBJ2-6, with D hard to call. The CDR3 has 12 amino acids. Trimming stripped 8 bases from V and 1 base from J, with 3 bases between. Per the germline V gene, CDR1 is ENHRY and CDR2 is SYGVKD.

The V gene is TRBV28, the J gene TRBJ2-5; TRBD1 is a possible D gene (6 bases). The germline gives CDR1 MDHEN, CDR2 SYDVKM. V was cut by 7 bases and J by 4 bases, with 13 bases left in between. The CDR3 extends over 13 amino acids. This CDR3 reads CASTSGVGETQYF. The DNA of the CDR3 is TGTGCCAGCACTTCAGGGGTAGGAGAGACCCAGTACTTC.

V gene TRBV5-4 combines with J gene TRBJ2-5; TRBD2 is a possible D gene (5 bases). Germline V gene lookup returns CDR1 SGHNT and CDR2 YYREEE (reference sequence). The V end was cut by 3 bases, the J end by 5 bases, with 17 bases between. The CDR3 is made up of 15 amino acids. The CDR3 DNA reads TGTGCCAGCAGCTCAACCTGGACTGTCGGGGAGACCCAGTACTTC. It is translated as CASSSTWTVGETQYF.